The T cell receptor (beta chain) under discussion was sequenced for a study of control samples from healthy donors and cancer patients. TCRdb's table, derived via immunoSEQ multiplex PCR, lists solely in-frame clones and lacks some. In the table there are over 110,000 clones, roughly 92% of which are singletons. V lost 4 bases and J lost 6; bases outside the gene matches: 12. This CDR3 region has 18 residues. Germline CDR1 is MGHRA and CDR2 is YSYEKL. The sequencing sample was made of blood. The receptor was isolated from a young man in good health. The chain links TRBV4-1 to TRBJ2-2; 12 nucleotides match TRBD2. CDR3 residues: CASSLGLAGKVLAGELFF. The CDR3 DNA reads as TGCGCCAGCAGCCTCGGACTAGCGGGAAAAGTGTTGGCCGGGGAGCTGTTTTTT.